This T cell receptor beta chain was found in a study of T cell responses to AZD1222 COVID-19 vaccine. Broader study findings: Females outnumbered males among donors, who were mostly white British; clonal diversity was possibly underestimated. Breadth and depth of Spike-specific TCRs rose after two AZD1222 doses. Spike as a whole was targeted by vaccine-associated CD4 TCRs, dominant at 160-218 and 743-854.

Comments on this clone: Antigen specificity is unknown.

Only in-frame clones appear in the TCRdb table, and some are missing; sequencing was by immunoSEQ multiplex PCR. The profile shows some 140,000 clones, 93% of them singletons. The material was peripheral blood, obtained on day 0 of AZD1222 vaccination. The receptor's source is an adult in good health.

CDR3 amino acids: CASSLLGPQSYEQYF. The CDR3 DNA sequence: TGTGCCAGCAGCCTTCTGGGCCCGCAATCCTACGAGCAGTACTTC. This chain links TRBV21-1 with TRBJ2-7; TRBD1 is the table's D call and was not checked against the DNA. TRBV21-1 is listed as a pseudogene. This CDR3 contains 15 residues.